The clone carrying this TCR beta chain was seen a handful of times. Its antigen is undetermined. This sample was included in a study of T cells in Graves' hyperthyroidism and ophthalmopathy. Whole-study results and caveats: A median 6.5 months before onset, the model predicted ophthalmopathy.

The CDR3 is made up of 15 amino acids. Unmatched junction bases numbered 5, after V lost 2 bases and J lost 5 bases. Germline V gene sequence: CDR1 LGHDT, CDR2 YNNKEL (reference sequence). Amplified TCR beta CDR3 regions came from RNA transcripts. An initial round of RT-PCR targeting the TCR CDR3 relied on the HTBI primer set. A single record per CDR3 protein comes from TCRdb applying MiXCR to the multiplex PCR reads. The repertoire consists of about 400,000 distinct CDR3 sequences, with about a sixth occurring once and the leading ten covering about 14%. The source is a woman between 18 and 29 years old with Graves' hyperthyroidism. V and J are TRBV3-1 and TRBJ2-5; TRBD2 matches at 10 bases. The sequenced sample consisted of blood. The CDR3 DNA follows: TGTGCCAGCAGCCAACTAACTAGCGGGAAGGAGACCCAGTACTTC. Residues: CASSQLTSGKETQYF.